The TCR beta chain described here comes from a study of CD8 T cells in Susac syndrome. Concerning this clonotype: Antigen: not known.

Sequencing of TCR beta covered CD8+ and CD4+ T cells obtained from blood. CDR3 length: 13 residues. The V and J ends lost 4 bases and 5 bases, in that order; junction bases with no gene match: 6. The germline CDR1 and CDR2 sequences are SQVTM and ANQGSEA. Whole-study findings and limits: That the number of individuals in its TCR sequencing and HLA analysis was relatively small was acknowledged by the study.

With random hexamers, reverse transcription was performed on about 0.5 to 1 ug of RNA. Across 54 Vbeta and 13 Jbeta, immunoSEQ multiplex PCR amplified TCR beta CDR3. From the immunoSEQ multiplex PCR reads, TCRdb called clonotypes with MiXCR, one entry per CDR3 protein. Found here are about 200,000 distinct CDR3 sequences, around 90% of them singletons; the top ten hold over 0.1%. The specimen sequenced was CD8+ T cells from PBMCs. The chain carries TRBV29-1 and TRBJ2-7; 9 bases are a match to TRBD1. The receptor's source is a human donor with multiple sclerosis. The CDR3 sequence: CSVAGQGPHEQYF. Here the CDR3 DNA reads TGCAGCGTTGCGGGACAGGGTCCCCACGAGCAGTACTTC.